The T cell receptor (beta chain) described here comes from a study of blood T cells in healthy people across ages. Next came a second PCR, run for about 6 to 11 cycles, which used a sample-barcoded 5' primer along with a J-beta primer mix. Tags on each cDNA molecule came from a template-switch adaptor with 12 random nucleotides. TCRdb redid the calling of the 5' RACE reads with MiXCR, one entry per CDR3 protein. The sample has 1.5 million to 2 million distinct CDR3 sequences; more than 35% are singletons. The CDR3 has 15 residues. Trimming left V 4 bases short and J 8 bases short, with 20 bases between. This clonotype occurred a few times.

The V gene is TRBV12-3 or TRBV12-4, the J gene TRBJ1-2; tentatively, D is TRBD1 (5 bases). The specimen was blood. This clonotype originated in a human donor in good health. DNA for the CDR3: TGTGCCAGCAGTTACTTGGAAGGGGCCTCGAGGGGCTACACCTTC. It encodes CASSYLEGASRGYTF.